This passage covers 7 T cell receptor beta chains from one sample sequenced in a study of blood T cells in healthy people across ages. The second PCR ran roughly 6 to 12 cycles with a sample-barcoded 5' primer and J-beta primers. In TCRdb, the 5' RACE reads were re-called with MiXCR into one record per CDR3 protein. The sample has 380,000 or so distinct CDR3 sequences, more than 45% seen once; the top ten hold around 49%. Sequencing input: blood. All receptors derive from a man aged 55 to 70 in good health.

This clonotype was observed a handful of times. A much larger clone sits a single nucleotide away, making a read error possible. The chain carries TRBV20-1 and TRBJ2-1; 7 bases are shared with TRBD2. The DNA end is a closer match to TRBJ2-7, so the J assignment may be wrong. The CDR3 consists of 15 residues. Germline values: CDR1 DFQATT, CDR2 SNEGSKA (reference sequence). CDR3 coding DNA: TGCAGTGCTAGAAGGGGCGGGGGAAAGTACAATGAGCAGTACTTC. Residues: CSARRGGGKYNEQYF.

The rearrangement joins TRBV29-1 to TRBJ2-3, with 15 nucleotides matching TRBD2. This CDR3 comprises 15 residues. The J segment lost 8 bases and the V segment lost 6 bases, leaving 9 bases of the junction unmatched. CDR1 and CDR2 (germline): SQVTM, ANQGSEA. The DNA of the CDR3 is TGCAGCGTCGTCCCGGGACTAGCGGGAGGCGGTACGCAGTATTTT. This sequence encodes CSVVPGLAGGGTQYF.

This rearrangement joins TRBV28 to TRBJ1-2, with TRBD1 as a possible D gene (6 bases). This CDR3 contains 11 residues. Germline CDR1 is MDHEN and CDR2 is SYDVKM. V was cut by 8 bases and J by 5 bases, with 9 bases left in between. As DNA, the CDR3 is TGTGCCAGCCAGACAGGTTATGGCTACACCTTC. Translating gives CASQTGYGYTF.

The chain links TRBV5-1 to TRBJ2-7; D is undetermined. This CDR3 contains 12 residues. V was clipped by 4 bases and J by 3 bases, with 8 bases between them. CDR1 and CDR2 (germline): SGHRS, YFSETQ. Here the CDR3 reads CASSAAIYEQYF. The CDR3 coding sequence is TGCGCCAGCAGCGCCGCGATCTACGAGCAGTACTTC.

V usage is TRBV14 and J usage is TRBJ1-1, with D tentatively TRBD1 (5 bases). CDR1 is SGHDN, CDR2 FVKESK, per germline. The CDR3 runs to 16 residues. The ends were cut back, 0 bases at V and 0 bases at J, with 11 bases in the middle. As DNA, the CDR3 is TGTGCCAGCAGCCAAGATCTCGGCAGGGTGAACACTGAAGCTTTCTTT. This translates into CASSQDLGRVNTEAFF. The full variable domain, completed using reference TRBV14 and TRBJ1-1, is EAGVTQFPSHSVIEKGQTVTLRCDPISGHDNLYWYRRVMGKEIKFLLHFVKESKQDESGMPNNRFLAERTGGTYSTLKVQPAELEDSGVYFCASSQDLGRVNTEAFFGQGTRLTVV.

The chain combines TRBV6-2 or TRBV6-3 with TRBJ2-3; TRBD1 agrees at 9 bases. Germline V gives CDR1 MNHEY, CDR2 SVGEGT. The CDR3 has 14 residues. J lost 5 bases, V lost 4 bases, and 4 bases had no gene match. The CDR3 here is CASSSSDRGDTQYF. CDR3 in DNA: TGTGCCAGCAGTTCATCGGACAGGGGAGATACGCAGTATTTT.

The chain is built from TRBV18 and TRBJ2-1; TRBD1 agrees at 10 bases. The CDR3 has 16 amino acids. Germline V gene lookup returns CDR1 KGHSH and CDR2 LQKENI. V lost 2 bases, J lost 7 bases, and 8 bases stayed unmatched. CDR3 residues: CASSPDRGLGGNEQFF. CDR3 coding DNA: TGTGCCAGCTCACCAGACAGGGGGCTAGGCGGAAATGAGCAGTTCTTC.